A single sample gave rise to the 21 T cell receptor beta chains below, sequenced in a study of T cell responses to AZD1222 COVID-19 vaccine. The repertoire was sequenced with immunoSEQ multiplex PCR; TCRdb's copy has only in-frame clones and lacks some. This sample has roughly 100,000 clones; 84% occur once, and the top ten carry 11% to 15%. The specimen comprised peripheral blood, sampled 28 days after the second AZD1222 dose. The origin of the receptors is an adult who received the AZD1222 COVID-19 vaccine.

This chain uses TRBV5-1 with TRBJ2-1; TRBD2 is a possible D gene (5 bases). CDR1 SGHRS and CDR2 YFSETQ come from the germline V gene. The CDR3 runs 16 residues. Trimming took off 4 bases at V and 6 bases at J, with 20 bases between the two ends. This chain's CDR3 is CASSLLPGSSSNEQFF. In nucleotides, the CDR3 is TGCGCCAGCAGCCTGCTGCCGGGGAGCTCTAGCAATGAGCAGTTCTTC.

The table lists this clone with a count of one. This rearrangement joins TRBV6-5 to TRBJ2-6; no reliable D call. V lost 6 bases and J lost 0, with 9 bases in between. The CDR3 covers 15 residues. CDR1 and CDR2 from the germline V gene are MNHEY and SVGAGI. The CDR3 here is CASRTQSSGANVLTF. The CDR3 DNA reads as TGTGCCAGCAGGACCCAGAGCTCTGGGGCCAACGTCCTGACTTTC.

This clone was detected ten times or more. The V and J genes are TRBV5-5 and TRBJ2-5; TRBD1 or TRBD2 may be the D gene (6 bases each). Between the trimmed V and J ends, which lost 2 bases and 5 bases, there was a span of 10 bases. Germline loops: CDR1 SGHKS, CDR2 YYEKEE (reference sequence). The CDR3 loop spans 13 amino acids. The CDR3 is CASSLTGRETQYF. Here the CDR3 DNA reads TGTGCCAGCAGCTTAACAGGGAGGGAGACCCAGTACTTC. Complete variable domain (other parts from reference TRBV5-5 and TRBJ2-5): DAGVTQSPTHLIKTRGQQVTLRCSPISGHKSVSWYQQVLGQGPQFIFQYYEKEERGRGNFPDRFSARQFPNYSSELNVNALLLGDSALYLCASSLTGRETQYFGPGTRLLVL.

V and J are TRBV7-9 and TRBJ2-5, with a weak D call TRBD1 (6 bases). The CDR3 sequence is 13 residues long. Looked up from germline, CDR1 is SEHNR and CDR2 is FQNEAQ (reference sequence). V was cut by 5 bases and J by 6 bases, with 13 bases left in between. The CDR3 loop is CASSPQGQKTQYF. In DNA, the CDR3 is TGTGCCAGCAGCCCACAGGGTCAAAAGACCCAGTACTTC.

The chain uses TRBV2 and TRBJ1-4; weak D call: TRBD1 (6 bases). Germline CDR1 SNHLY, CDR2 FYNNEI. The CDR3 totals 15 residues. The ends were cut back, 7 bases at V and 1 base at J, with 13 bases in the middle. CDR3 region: CASTDRQGTNEKLFF. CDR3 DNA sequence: TGTGCCAGCACTGACAGGCAGGGAACTAATGAAAAACTGTTTTTT.

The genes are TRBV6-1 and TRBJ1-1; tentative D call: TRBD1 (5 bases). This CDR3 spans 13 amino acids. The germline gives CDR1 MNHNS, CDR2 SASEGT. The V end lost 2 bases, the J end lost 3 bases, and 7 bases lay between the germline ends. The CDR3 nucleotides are TGTGCCAGCAGTGAAAGACAGTACACTGAAGCTTTCTTT. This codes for CASSERQYTEAFF.

The CDR3 sequence: CSARDFPGYTF. The CDR3 DNA sequence: TGCAGTGCTAGAGATTTCCCTGGCTACACCTTC. The V and J genes are TRBV20-1 and TRBJ1-2; D gene ambiguous. This CDR3 has 11 amino acids. Germline V gene lookup returns CDR1 DFQATT and CDR2 SNEGSKA (reference sequence). V was trimmed by 0 bases and J by 7 bases, leaving 6 bases between them.

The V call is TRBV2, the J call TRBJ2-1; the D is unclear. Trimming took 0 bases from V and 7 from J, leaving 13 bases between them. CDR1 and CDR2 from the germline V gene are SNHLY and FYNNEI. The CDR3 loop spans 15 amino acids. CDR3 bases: TGTGCCAGCAGTGAAGCTCGGCTCCCCCTTAATGAGCAGTTCTTC. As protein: CASSEARLPLNEQFF.

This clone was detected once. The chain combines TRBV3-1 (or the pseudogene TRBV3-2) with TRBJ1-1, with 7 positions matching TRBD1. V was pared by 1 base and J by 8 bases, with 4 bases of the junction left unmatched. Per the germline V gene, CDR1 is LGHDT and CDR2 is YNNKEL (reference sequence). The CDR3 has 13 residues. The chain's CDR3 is CASSQGQGWEAFF. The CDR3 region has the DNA TGTGCCAGCAGCCAAGGACAGGGCTGGGAAGCTTTCTTT.

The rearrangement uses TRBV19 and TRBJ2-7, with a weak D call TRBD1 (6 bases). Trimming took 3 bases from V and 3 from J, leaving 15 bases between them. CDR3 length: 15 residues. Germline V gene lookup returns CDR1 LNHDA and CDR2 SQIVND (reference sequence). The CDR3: CASSMQGLGGYEQYF. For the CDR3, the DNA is TGTGCCAGTAGTATGCAAGGGCTAGGGGGCTACGAGCAGTACTTC.

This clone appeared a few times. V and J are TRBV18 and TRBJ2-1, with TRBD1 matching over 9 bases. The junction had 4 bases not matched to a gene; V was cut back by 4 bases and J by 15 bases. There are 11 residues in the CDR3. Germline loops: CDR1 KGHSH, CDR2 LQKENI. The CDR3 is CASSRDRVGFF. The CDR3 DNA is TGTGCCAGCTCACGGGACAGGGTTGGGTTCTTC.

This CDR3 reads CASGSLGNTIYF. The CDR3 nucleotides are TGTGCCAGCGGGTCTCTAGGAAACACCATATATTTT. The chain joins TRBV11-2 to TRBJ1-3; D gene uncertain. The length of the CDR3 is 12 residues. The germline V gene encodes CDR1 SGHAT and CDR2 FQNNGV. With 8 bases removed from V and 4 bases from J, the gap between germline ends came to 9 bases.

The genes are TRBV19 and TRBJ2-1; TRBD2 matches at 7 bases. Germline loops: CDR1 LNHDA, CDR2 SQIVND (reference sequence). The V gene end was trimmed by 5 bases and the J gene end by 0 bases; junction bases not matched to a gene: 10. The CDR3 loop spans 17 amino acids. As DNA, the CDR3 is TGTGCCAGTAGTTTCGGGTGGGAGGGAAGCTCCTACAATGAGCAGTTCTTC. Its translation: CASSFGWEGSSYNEQFF. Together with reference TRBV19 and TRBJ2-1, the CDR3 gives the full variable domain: DGGITQSPKYLFRKEGQNVTLSCEQNLNHDAMYWYRQDPGQGLRLIYYSQIVNDFQKGDIAEGYSVSREKKESFPLTVTSAQKNPTAFYLCASSFGWEGSSYNEQFFGPGTRLTVL.

CDR3 nucleotide sequence: TGTGCCAGCTCACCAGGTCTTGAGGCTGAAGCTTTCTTT. Residues: CASSPGLEAEAFF. This chain links TRBV18 with TRBJ1-1; D not resolved. Germline V gene sequence: CDR1 KGHSH, CDR2 LQKENI. V shed 2 bases and J shed 6 bases, with 10 bases lying between them. The CDR3 runs 13 residues.

CDR3 sequence (DNA): TGTGCCAGCAGCTTAGCGTATGTAGGAAACAAGAACACCGGGGAGCTGTTTTTT. It translates to CASSLAYVGNKNTGELFF. The chain uses TRBV7-7 and TRBJ2-2; D is uncertain. The CDR3 has 18 residues. The germline CDR1 and CDR2 sequences are SSHAT and FNYEAQ (reference sequence). Trimming removed 0 bases from V and 1 base from J, with 15 bases in between. Complete variable domain (other parts from reference TRBV7-7 and TRBJ2-2): GAGVSQSPRYKVTKRGQDVTLRCDPISSHATLYWYQQALGQGPEFLTYFNYEAQPDKSGLPSDRFSAERPEGSISTLTIQRTEQRDSAMYRCASSLAYVGNKNTGELFFGEGSRLTVL.

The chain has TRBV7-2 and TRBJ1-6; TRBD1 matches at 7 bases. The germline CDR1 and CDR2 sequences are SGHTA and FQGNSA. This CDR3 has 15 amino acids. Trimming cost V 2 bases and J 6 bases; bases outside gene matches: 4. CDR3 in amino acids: CASSLRGLFNSPLHF. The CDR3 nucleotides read TGTGCCAGCAGCTTAAGGGGGCTCTTTAATTCACCCCTCCACTTT. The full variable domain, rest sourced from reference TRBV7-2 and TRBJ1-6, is GAGVSQSPSNKVTEKGKDVELRCDPISGHTALYWYRQSLGQGLEFLIYFQGNSAPDKSGLPSDRFSAERTGGSVSTLTIQRTQQEDSAVYLCASSLRGLFNSPLHFGNGTRLTVT.

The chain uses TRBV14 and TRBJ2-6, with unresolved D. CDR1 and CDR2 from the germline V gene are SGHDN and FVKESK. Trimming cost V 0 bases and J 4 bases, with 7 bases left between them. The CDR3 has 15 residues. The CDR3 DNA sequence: TGTGCCAGCAGCCAAGATCCCACGGGGGCCAACGTCCTGACTTTC. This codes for CASSQDPTGANVLTF.

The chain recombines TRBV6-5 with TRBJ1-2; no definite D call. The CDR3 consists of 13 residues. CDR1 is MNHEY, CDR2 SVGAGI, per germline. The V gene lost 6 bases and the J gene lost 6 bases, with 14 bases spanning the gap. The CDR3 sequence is CASRGPFGDGYTF. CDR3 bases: TGTGCCAGCAGAGGCCCTTTTGGGGATGGCTACACCTTC.

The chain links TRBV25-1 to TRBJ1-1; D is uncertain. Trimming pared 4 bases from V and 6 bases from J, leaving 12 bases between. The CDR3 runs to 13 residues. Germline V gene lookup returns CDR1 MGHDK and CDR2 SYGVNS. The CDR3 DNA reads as TGTGCCAGCAGTGCACTGGGTTTGTCTGAAGCTTTCTTT. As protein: CASSALGLSEAFF.

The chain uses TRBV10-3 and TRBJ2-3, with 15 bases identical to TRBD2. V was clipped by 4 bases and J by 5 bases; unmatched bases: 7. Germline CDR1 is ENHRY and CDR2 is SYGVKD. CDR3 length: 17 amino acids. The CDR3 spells CAISGGLAGGRKDTQYF. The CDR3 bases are TGTGCCATCAGTGGAGGACTAGCGGGAGGGCGGAAAGATACGCAGTATTTT.

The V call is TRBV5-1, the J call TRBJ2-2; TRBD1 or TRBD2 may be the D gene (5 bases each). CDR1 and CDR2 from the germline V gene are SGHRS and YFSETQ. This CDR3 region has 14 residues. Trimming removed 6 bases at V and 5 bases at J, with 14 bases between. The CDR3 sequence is CASNRPGGTGELFF. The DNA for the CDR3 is TGCGCCAGCAATCGCCCTGGGGGTACCGGGGAGCTGTTTTTT.